Listed below are T cell receptor beta chains from one sample, sequenced in a study of regulatory T cells in long-lasting Graves disease. TCRdb fed the multiplex PCR reads into MiXCR, producing one record per CDR3 protein. The sample consists of roughly 500,000 distinct CDR3 sequences, about 12% of them appearing once. These data are also associated with another study on T cells in Graves' hyperthyroidism and ophthalmopathy.

The sample consisted of peripheral blood mononuclear cells (PBMCs), taken at new diagnosis, from a patient treated with antithyroid drugs. The receptors were sampled from a woman aged 25 to 39 with Graves disease. Both conserved end residues are part of each CDR3. D genes are given only for firm matches. Size is stated for part of the rows, as once, few or many counts, or as a class when the clone is expanded.

V gene	J gene	D gene	clone size	CDR3 protein	CDR3 DNA
TRBV2	TRBJ2-7	-	many	CASSERGIYEQYF	TGTGCCAGCAGTGAGCGGGGAATCTACGAGCAGTACTTC
TRBV2	TRBJ2-3	-	many	CASSSIADTQYF	TGTGCCAGCAGTTCAATCGCAGATACGCAGTATTTT
TRBV7-2	TRBJ2-2	TRBD2	many	CASSLAWTHRSWREGLGGELFF	TGTGCCAGCAGCTTAGCTTGGACCCACAGATCATGGCGGGAGGGCCTGGGCGGGGAGCTGTTTTTT
TRBV27	TRBJ2-3	TRBD1	-	CASRGTGAADTQYF	TGTGCCAGCAGGGGGACAGGGGCGGCAGATACGCAGTATTTT
TRBV29-1	TRBJ1-2	-	many	CSVDTGGYGYTF	TGCAGCGTTGATACGGGGGGATATGGCTACACCTTC
TRBV7-3	TRBJ1-2	-	many	CASSPDKNYGYTF	TGTGCCAGCAGCCCCGACAAGAACTATGGCTACACCTTC
TRBV12-3/TRBV12-4	TRBJ2-7	TRBD1	many	CASSSRQGYEQYF	TGTGCCAGCAGCTCTAGACAGGGCTACGAGCAGTACTTC
TRBV3-1	TRBJ2-7	TRBD1	-	CASSQTFAGGAGEQYF	TGTGCCAGCAGCCAAACCTTCGCAGGGGGCGCGGGGGAGCAGTACTTC
TRBV20-1	TRBJ1-1	-	many	CSARERSYTEAFF	TGCAGTGCTAGAGAACGGAGTTACACTGAAGCTTTCTTT
TRBV12-3/TRBV12-4	TRBJ1-1	-	many	CASSRGPAAFF	TGTGCCAGCAGTAGAGGACCGGCCGCTTTCTTT
TRBV4-1	TRBJ1-3	-	-	CASSQGGSALSGNTIYF	TGCGCCAGCAGCCAAGGGGGATCGGCACTATCTGGAAACACCATATATTTT
TRBV2	TRBJ2-4	-	many	CASSEYGQETFLAKNIQYF	TGTGCCAGCAGTGAATACGGTCAGGAGACCTTCCTAGCCAAAAACATTCAGTACTTC
TRBV7-3	TRBJ2-5	-	-	CASSYNPAETQYF	TGTGCCAGCAGCTATAACCCGGCCGAGACCCAGTACTTC
TRBV5-1	TRBJ2-3	-	many	CASSLQRVVDTQYF	TGCGCCAGCAGCTTGCAAAGGGTCGTCGATACGCAGTATTTT